The entry that follows covers one T cell receptor (beta chain) sequence. The antigen remains unidentified. This sample is part of a study of T cell responses to AZD1222 COVID-19 vaccine. The V gene lost 1 base and the J gene lost 9 bases, with 4 bases spanning the gap. CDR1 is MGHRA, CDR2 YSYEKL, per germline. The CDR3 is 11 residues long. Findings and limits, study-wide: Most donors were white British, females outnumbered males, and clonal diversity was possibly underestimated. Repertoires were obtained only post-peak T cell response. Vaccine-related CD4 TCRs covered spike, predominating at 160-218 and 743-854.

Generated by immunoSEQ multiplex PCR, the TCRdb table keeps only in-frame clones and is missing some. The sample has some 150,000 clones, 93% seen once. The clonotype comes from an adult in good health. Sequenced here: peripheral blood, sampled on day 0 of AZD1222 vaccination. The genes are TRBV4-1 and TRBJ2-1, with D unresolved. CDR3 DNA sequence: TGCGCCAGCAGCCAAGGGCGTGAGCAGTTCTTC. This encodes CASSQGREQFF.